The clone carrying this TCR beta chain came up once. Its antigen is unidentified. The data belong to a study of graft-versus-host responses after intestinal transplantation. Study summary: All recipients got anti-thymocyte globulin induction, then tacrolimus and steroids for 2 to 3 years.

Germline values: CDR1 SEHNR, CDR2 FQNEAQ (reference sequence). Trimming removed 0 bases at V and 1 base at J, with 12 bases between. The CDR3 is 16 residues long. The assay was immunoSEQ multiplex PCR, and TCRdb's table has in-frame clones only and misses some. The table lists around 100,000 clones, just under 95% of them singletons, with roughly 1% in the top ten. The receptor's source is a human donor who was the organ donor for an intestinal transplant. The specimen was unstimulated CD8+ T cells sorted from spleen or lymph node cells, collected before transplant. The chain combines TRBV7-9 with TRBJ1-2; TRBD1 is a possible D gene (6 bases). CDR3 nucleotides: TGTGCCAGCAGCTTAGCACCCGTGGACAGTAACTATGGCTACACCTTC. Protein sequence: CASSLAPVDSNYGYTF. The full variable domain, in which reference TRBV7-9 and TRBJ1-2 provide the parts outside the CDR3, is DTGVSQNPRHKITKRGQNVTFRCDPISEHNRLYWYRQTLGQGPEFLTYFQNEAQLEKSRLLSDRFSAERPKGSFSTLEIQRTEQGDSAMYLCASSLAPVDSNYGYTFGSGTRLTVV.